Presented here are 27 T cell receptor beta chains from one specimen sequenced in a study of blood T cell repertoires in COVID-19. Libraries were prepared by immunoSEQ multiplex PCR; TCRdb keeps only in-frame clonotypes and omits some of them. The repertoire holds 250,000 to 300,000 clones, about 85% seen once, with 3.6% in the top ten. Sequenced: peripheral blood. Receptor source: a man aged 18 to 29 with active or convalescent COVID-19.

This clone was seen more than once but under ten times. The chain links TRBV19 to TRBJ2-1; 10 positions match TRBD1. The trim removed 8 bases at V and 5 bases at J, leaving 3 bases unmatched. Germline values: CDR1 LNHDA, CDR2 SQIVND (reference sequence). The CDR3 length is 13 residues. The CDR3 here is CASGTGVNNEQFF. CDR3 in DNA: TGTGCCAGTGGGACAGGGGTGAACAATGAGCAGTTCTTC. Complete variable domain (other parts from reference TRBV19 and TRBJ2-1): DGGITQSPKYLFRKEGQNVTLSCEQNLNHDAMYWYRQDPGQGLRLIYYSQIVNDFQKGDIAEGYSVSREKKESFPLTVTSAQKNPTAFYLCASGTGVNNEQFFGPGTRLTVL.

V is TRBV24-1 and J is TRBJ2-3, with 8 bases fitting TRBD1. V lost 3 bases and J lost 3; bases outside the gene matches: 13. The CDR3 is made up of 18 amino acids. CDR1 and CDR2 from the germline V gene are KGHDR and SFDVKD. The CDR3 nucleotides read TGTGCCACCAGTGATGCTGATCCCGGGACAGGTTTTACAGATACGCAGTATTTT. Protein sequence: CATSDADPGTGFTDTQYF.

This chain connects TRBV24-1 to TRBJ1-1, with D possibly matching TRBD1 (5 bases). V was shortened by 7 bases and J by 1 base, with 9 bases between the two germline ends. The germline gives CDR1 KGHDR, CDR2 SFDVKD. The CDR3 consists of 13 residues. CDR3 amino acids: CATRLGGNTEAFF. Written as DNA, the CDR3 is TGTGCCACCAGGCTCGGGGGGAACACTGAAGCTTTCTTT.

The chain carries TRBV11-2 and TRBJ2-7, with 7 positions matching TRBD1. The germline CDR1 and CDR2 sequences are SGHAT and FQNNGV. The ends lost 8 bases at V and 3 bases at J; junction bases unmatched: 4. The CDR3 loop spans 12 amino acids. CDR3 DNA sequence: TGTGCCAGCGAAGGGGGCCTCTACGAGCAGTACTTC. It codes for CASEGGLYEQYF.

The genes are TRBV30 and TRBJ2-7, with D perhaps matching TRBD1 (5 bases). CDR1 is GTSNPN, CDR2 SVGIG, per germline (reference sequence). The V end lost 2 bases, the J end lost 6 bases, and 8 bases lay between the germline ends. The CDR3 totals 11 residues. CDR3 in amino acids: CAWSRGAEQYF. CDR3 DNA sequence: TGTGCCTGGAGTAGGGGCGCCGAGCAGTACTTC.

This clone was observed once. The chain carries TRBV5-4 and TRBJ1-1; TRBD1 is a possible D gene (5 bases). CDR1 and CDR2 (germline): SGHNT, YYREEE (reference sequence). This CDR3 is 13 amino acids long. Trimming shortened V by 4 bases and J by 4 bases, and 11 bases separated the two germline ends. The CDR3 loop is CASSPGGRTEAFF. The CDR3 coding sequence is TGTGCCAGCAGCCCCGGGGGTCGCACTGAAGCTTTCTTT.

V and J are TRBV27 and TRBJ1-3; TRBD1 might be the D (5 bases). There are 14 residues in the CDR3. Germline-derived CDR1 and CDR2 are MNHEY and SMNVEV (reference sequence). V was pared by 4 bases and J by 7 bases, with 14 bases between. Written as DNA, the CDR3 is TGTGCCAGCAGTTCAGGGCGGACGGTGAACACCATATATTTT. Protein: CASSSGRTVNTIYF.

This sequence joins TRBV30 and TRBJ1-1; tentative D call: TRBD1 (5 bases). The CDR3 is 12 amino acids. V shed 3 bases and J shed 8 bases, with 13 bases lying between them. CDR1 and CDR2 (germline): GTSNPN, SVGIG (reference sequence). The CDR3 reads CAWSVGLTEAFF. CDR3 in DNA: TGTGCCTGGAGCGTGGGACTGACCGAAGCTTTCTTT.

This chain uses TRBV4-2 with TRBJ2-3; 9 nucleotides line up with TRBD2. The CDR3 has 18 residues. Germline V lookup: CDR1 LGHNA, CDR2 YNFKEQ. The junction had 8 bases not matched to a gene; V was cut back by 0 bases and J by 1 base. The CDR3: CASSQDPPSSGGTDTQYF. The CDR3 DNA reads TGTGCCAGCAGCCAAGACCCCCCGTCTAGCGGGGGCACAGATACGCAGTATTTT.

The CDR3, as DNA: TGCGCCAGCAGCAAGGGACTAGCGGGGGGCCTACAAGAGACCCAGTACTTC. This codes for CASSKGLAGGLQETQYF. The chain recombines TRBV5-1 with TRBJ2-5; 15 bases are a match to TRBD2. This CDR3 is 17 amino acids long. V lost 4 bases and J lost 2; bases outside the gene matches: 6. The V gene's germline CDR1 is SGHRS and CDR2 YFSETQ. Complete variable domain (other parts from reference TRBV5-1 and TRBJ2-5): KAGVTQTPRYLIKTRGQQVTLSCSPISGHRSVSWYQQTPGQGLQFLFEYFSETQRNKGNFPGRFSGRQFSNSRSEMNVSTLELGDSALYLCASSKGLAGGLQETQYFGPGTRLLVL.

The V call is TRBV28, the J call TRBJ1-1; D might be TRBD1 (5 bases). V was pared by 4 bases and J by 5 bases, with 17 bases between. Germline lookup yields CDR1 MDHEN and CDR2 SYDVKM. The CDR3 sequence is 15 residues long. This CDR3 is CASSYIRGVMTEAFF. The CDR3 bases are TGTGCCAGCAGTTACATACGGGGGGTGATGACTGAAGCTTTCTTT. The full variable domain, with the rest looked up from reference TRBV28 and TRBJ1-1, is DVKVTQSSRYLVKRTGEKVFLECVQDMDHENMFWYRQDPGLGLRLIYFSYDVKMKEKGDIPEGYSVSREKKERFSLILESASTNQTSMYLCASSYIRGVMTEAFFGQGTRLTVV.

CDR3 bases: TGTGCCATCAGTGAGTCGTCAGATAAAAACATTCAGTACTTC. Protein: CAISESSDKNIQYF. The chain recombines TRBV10-3 with TRBJ2-4; no definite D call. Germline V gene lookup returns CDR1 ENHRY and CDR2 SYGVKD. The CDR3 totals 14 residues. V lost 0 bases and J 4 bases, leaving 7 bases between the germline ends.

This clone is a singleton in its sample. V and J are TRBV19 and TRBJ1-4, with unresolved D. V lost 3 bases, J lost 4 bases, and 6 bases lay in between. The CDR3 loop spans 13 amino acids. The germline V gene encodes CDR1 LNHDA and CDR2 SQIVND (reference sequence). CDR3 amino acids: CASSIKSNEKLFF. Here the CDR3 DNA reads TGTGCCAGTAGTATTAAGAGTAATGAAAAACTGTTTTTT.

The J gene is TRBJ1-1, the V gene TRBV7-4; tentatively, D is TRBD1 (6 bases). Trimming shortened V by 2 bases and J by 5 bases, and 15 bases separated the two germline ends. In germline, CDR1 is SGHVT, CDR2 SQSDAQ. The CDR3 runs 15 residues. CDR3 in DNA: TGTGCCAGCAGCTTAAGTCCAGGGGCCCTGACTGAAGCTTTCTTT. Translation gives CASSLSPGALTEAFF. Complete variable domain (other parts from reference TRBV7-4 and TRBJ1-1): GAGVSQSPRYKVAKRGRDVALRCDSISGHVTLYWYRQTLGQGSEVLTYSQSDAQRDKSGRPSGRFSAERPERSVSTLKIQRTEQGDSAVYLCASSLSPGALTEAFFGQGTRLTVV.

V usage is TRBV5-6 and J usage is TRBJ2-2; 8 bases line up with TRBD1. The trim removed 3 bases at V and 2 bases at J, leaving 6 bases unmatched. Per the germline V gene, CDR1 is SGHDT and CDR2 is YYEEEE. This CDR3 contains 16 residues. The CDR3: CASSYRTGLNTGELFF. DNA of the CDR3: TGTGCCAGCAGCTATAGGACAGGGCTAAACACCGGGGAGCTGTTTTTT.

The gene calls are TRBV12-3 or TRBV12-4 and TRBJ1-2; 7 nucleotides align to TRBD1. Unmatched junction bases numbered 5, after V lost 7 bases and J lost 3 bases. This CDR3 is 13 amino acids long. This CDR3 is CASKRQGDYGYTF. The CDR3 coding sequence is TGTGCCAGCAAAAGGCAGGGGGACTATGGCTACACCTTC.

The gene calls are TRBV7-3 and TRBJ2-1; 9 bases are shared with TRBD1. CDR1 is SGHTA and CDR2 is FQGTGA in the germline V gene. The trim removed 5 bases at V and 3 bases at J, leaving 5 bases unmatched. The CDR3 is 15 residues long. The DNA of the CDR3 is TGTGCCAGCAGCCGACAGGGGGGCGGCTACAATGAGCAGTTCTTC. This sequence encodes CASSRQGGGYNEQFF.

This chain connects TRBV2 to TRBJ2-3; D is unresolved. CDR1 is SNHLY, CDR2 FYNNEI, per germline. The CDR3 runs to 12 residues. V dropped 2 bases and J dropped 7 bases, with 7 bases sitting between them. The CDR3 DNA is TGTGCCAGCAGTGAATCGTTCCATACGCAGTATTTT. Amino acids: CASSESFHTQYF.

As for this clone: The sample contains more than one DNA sequence encoding this CDR3. The chain carries TRBV27 and TRBJ1-3; the D is unclear. The ends were cut back, 4 bases at V and 0 bases at J, with 4 bases in the middle. The germline CDR1 and CDR2 sequences are MNHEY and SMNVEV (reference sequence). The length of the CDR3 is 13 residues. The CDR3: CASSSNSGNTIYF. The CDR3 coding sequence is TGTGCCAGCAGTTCCAACTCTGGAAACACCATATATTTT.

The V and J genes are TRBV11-3 and TRBJ2-7; 9 bases match TRBD1. Germline values: CDR1 SGHNT, CDR2 YENEEA. Trimming cost V 3 bases and J 3 bases; bases outside gene matches: 9. The CDR3 is made up of 16 amino acids. The CDR3 DNA reads TGTGCCAGCAGCTTGGGAAGAGGACAGGGGATCTACGAGCAGTACTTC. Amino acid sequence: CASSLGRGQGIYEQYF.

The CDR3 DNA is TGTGCCAGTAGGACGACATCGAACACCGGGGAGCTGTTTTTT. This sequence encodes CASRTTSNTGELFF. The chain uses TRBV19 and TRBJ2-2; D gene unclear. V was clipped by 6 bases and J by 0 bases, with 8 bases between them. This CDR3 comprises 14 residues. Germline assignment: CDR1 LNHDA and CDR2 SQIVND (reference sequence).

The gene calls are TRBV27 and TRBJ1-2; D might be TRBD1 (6 bases). The CDR3 contains 15 residues. Trimming took off 4 bases at V and 4 bases at J, with 16 bases between the two ends. Germline CDR1 MNHEY, CDR2 SMNVEV (reference sequence). CDR3 residues: CASSSWTVPGYGYTF. CDR3 coding DNA: TGTGCCAGCAGTTCGTGGACAGTCCCAGGCTATGGCTACACCTTC.

V and J are TRBV30 and TRBJ1-1; D remains unclear. Germline lookup yields CDR1 GTSNPN and CDR2 SVGIG (reference sequence). The CDR3 contains 15 residues. V was shortened by 0 bases and J by 1 base, with 12 bases between the two germline ends. The CDR3 DNA follows: TGTGCCTGGAGTGTAATACCTAGATCGAACACTGAAGCTTTCTTT. Protein product: CAWSVIPRSNTEAFF. Using reference TRBV30 and TRBJ1-1 for the parts outside the CDR3, the full variable domain is SQTIHQWPATLVQPVGSPLSLECTVEGTSNPNLYWYRQAAGRGLQLLFYSVGIGQISSEVPQNLSASRPQDRQFILSSKKLLLSDSGFYLCAWSVIPRSNTEAFFGQGTRLTVV.

V usage is TRBV4-1 and J usage is TRBJ1-4; D ambiguous. Germline V CDR1 and CDR2: MGHRA, YSYEKL. Trimming took off 4 bases at V and 8 bases at J, with 17 bases between the two ends. This CDR3 comprises 15 residues. As DNA, the CDR3 is TGCGCCAGCAGCCTTAGAATAAAGTCTAGAGAAAAACTGTTTTTT. This encodes CASSLRIKSREKLFF.

In this sample, this clone turned up once. The chain employs TRBV19 and TRBJ1-1; D is uncertain. Trimming removed 3 bases at V and 1 base at J, with 12 bases between. The germline CDR1 and CDR2 sequences are LNHDA and SQIVND (reference sequence). This CDR3 region has 15 residues. For the CDR3, the DNA is TGTGCCAGTAGTATTAACAGCCTAAGGAACACTGAAGCTTTCTTT. It is translated as CASSINSLRNTEAFF.

The genes are TRBV11-3 and TRBJ2-7; 9 bases are a match to TRBD2. The CDR3 runs 18 residues. Germline trimming cut 6 bases from V and 5 bases from J; bases unmatched to any gene: 20. The germline gives CDR1 SGHNT, CDR2 YENEEA. The CDR3 bases are TGTGCCAGCAGTAATTCGCTAGCGGGATTTCGTCTGTTCGACGAGCAGTACTTC. Translating gives CASSNSLAGFRLFDEQYF.

This chain links TRBV25-1 with TRBJ1-2; the D is unclear. CDR1 is MGHDK and CDR2 is SYGVNS in the germline V gene. Trimming took off 2 bases at V and 2 bases at J, with 3 bases between the two ends. The CDR3 totals 12 residues. The CDR3 sequence: CASSEQNYGYTF. CDR3 bases: TGTGCCAGCAGTGAACAGAACTATGGCTACACCTTC.